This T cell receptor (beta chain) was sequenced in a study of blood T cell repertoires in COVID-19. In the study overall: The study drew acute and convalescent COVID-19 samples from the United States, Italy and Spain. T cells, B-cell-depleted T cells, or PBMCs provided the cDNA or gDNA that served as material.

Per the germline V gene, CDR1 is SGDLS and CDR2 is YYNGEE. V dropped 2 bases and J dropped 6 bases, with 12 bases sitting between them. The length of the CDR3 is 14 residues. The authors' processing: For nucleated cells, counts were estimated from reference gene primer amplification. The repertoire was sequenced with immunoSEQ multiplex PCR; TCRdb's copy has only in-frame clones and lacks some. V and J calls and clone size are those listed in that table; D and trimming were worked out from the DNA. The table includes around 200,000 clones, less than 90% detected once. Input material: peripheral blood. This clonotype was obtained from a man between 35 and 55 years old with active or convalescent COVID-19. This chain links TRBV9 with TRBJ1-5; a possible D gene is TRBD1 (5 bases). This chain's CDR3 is CASSVGREGQPQHF. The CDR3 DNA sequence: TGTGCCAGCAGCGTGGGGCGGGAGGGTCAGCCCCAGCATTTT.